This T cell receptor (beta chain) was recorded in a study of PD-1 blockade in classical Hodgkin lymphoma. CDR1 is MNHNS, CDR2 SASEGT, per germline. V was pared by 6 bases and J by 2 bases, with 17 bases between. The CDR3 has 15 residues. This sample's time point: newly diagnosed, previously untreated cHL patient sample. Thawed PBMCs yielded CD4+ T cells through magnetic negative selection. This clone has only one observation. Its antigen is as yet unknown. Study conclusions and caveats: When set against healthy donors, newly diagnosed patients were reported to show lower baseline TCR diversity. With respect to the repertoire differences, their causes, possibly disease activity or prior therapy, remain undefined.

Here immunoSEQ multiplex PCR was the method, and the copy in TCRdb shows in-frame clones only, minus some. Of about 24,000 clones detected, roughly 89% appear once; the ten largest clones hold about 0.54%. Sequencing was carried out using CD4+ T cells from blood. This sequence was found in a human donor with classical Hodgkin lymphoma. The J gene is TRBJ2-7, the V gene TRBV6-1; the D is unclear. CDR3: CASRDRVTTPYEQYF. In DNA form, the CDR3 reads TGTGCCAGCAGGGATCGGGTCACCACCCCCTACGAGCAGTACTTC.